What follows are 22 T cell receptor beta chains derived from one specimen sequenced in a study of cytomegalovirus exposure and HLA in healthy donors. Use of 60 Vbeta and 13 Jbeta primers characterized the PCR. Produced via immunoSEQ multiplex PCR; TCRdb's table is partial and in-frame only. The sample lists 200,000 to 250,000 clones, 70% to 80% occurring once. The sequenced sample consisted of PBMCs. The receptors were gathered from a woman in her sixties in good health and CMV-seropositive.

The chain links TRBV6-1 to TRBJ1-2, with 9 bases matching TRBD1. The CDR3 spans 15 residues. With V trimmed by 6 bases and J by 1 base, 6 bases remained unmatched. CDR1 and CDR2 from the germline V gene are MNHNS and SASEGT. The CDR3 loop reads CASSPQGAGNYGYTF. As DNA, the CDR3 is TGTGCCAGCAGCCCACAGGGGGCAGGTAACTATGGCTACACCTTC.

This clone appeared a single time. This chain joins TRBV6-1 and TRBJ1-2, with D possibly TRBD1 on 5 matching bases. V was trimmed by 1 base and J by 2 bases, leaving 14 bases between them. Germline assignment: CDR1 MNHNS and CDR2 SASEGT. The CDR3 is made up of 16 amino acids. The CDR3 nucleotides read TGTGCCAGCAGTGAAGGCCTGGGGCAGGGAAACTATGGCTACACCTTC. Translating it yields CASSEGLGQGNYGYTF.

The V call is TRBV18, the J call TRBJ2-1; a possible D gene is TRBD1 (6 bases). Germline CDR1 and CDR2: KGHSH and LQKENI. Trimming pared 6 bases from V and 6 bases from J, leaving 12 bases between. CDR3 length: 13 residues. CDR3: CASSTQGLNEQFF. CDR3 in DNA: TGTGCCAGCTCGACTCAGGGGCTCAATGAGCAGTTCTTC. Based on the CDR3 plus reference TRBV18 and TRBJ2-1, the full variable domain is NAGVMQNPRHLVRRRGQEARLRCSPMKGHSHVYWYRQLPEEGLKFMVYLQKENIIDESGMPKERFSAEFPKEGPSILRIQQVVRGDSAAYFCASSTQGLNEQFFGPGTRLTVL.

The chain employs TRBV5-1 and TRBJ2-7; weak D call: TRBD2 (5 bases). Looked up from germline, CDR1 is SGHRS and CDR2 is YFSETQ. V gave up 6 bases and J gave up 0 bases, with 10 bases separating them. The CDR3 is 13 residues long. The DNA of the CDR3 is TGCGCCAGCAAGAGGGTGGGCTCCTACGAGCAGTACTTC. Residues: CASKRVGSYEQYF.

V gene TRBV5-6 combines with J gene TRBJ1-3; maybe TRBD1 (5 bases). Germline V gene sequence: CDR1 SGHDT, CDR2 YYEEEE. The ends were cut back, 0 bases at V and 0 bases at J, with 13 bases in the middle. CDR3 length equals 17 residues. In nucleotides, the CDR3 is TGTGCCAGCAGCTTGGGGCGGGGGAGACTCTCTGGAAACACCATATATTTT. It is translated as CASSLGRGRLSGNTIYF.

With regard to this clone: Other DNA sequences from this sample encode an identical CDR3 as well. CDR3 in DNA: TGTGCCAGCAGTGGGACAGGGAGAACTGAAGCTTTCTTT. This translates into CASSGTGRTEAFF. The chain couples TRBV2 to TRBJ1-1; 8 bases map to TRBD1. The CDR3 has 13 amino acids. Germline lookup yields CDR1 SNHLY and CDR2 FYNNEI. The V and J ends lost 4 bases and 5 bases, in that order; junction bases with no gene match: 3.

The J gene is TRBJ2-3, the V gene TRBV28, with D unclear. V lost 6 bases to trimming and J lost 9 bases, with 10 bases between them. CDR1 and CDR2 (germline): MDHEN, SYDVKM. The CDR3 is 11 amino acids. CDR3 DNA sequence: TGTGCCAGCAGAACCCTAGGCACGCAGTATTTT. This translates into CASRTLGTQYF.

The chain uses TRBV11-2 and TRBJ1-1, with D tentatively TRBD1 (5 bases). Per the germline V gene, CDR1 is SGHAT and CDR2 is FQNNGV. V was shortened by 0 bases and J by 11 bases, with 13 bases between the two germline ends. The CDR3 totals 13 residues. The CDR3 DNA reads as TGTGCCAGCAGCTTAGATTCAGGGAGGGGTGCTTTCTTT. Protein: CASSLDSGRGAFF.

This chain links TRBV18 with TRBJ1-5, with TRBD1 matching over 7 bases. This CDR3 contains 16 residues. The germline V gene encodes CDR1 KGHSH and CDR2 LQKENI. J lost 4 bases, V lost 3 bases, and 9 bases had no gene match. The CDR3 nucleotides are TGTGCCAGCTCACCTTCGAGTGCAGGGGGAAATCAGCCCCAGCATTTT. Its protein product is CASSPSSAGGNQPQHF.

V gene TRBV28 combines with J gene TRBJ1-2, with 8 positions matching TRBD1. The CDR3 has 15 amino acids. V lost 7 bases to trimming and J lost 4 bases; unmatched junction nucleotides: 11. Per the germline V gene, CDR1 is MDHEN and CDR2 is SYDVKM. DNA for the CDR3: TGTGCCAGCACTCTCACCCAGGGGGCAAGCTATGGCTACACCTTC. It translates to CASTLTQGASYGYTF.

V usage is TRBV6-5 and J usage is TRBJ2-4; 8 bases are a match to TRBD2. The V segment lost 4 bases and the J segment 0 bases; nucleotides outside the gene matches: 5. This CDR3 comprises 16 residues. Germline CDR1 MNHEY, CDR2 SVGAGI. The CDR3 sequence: CASSSGLGLAKNIQYF. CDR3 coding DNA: TGTGCCAGCAGTTCGGGACTAGGACTAGCCAAAAACATTCAGTACTTC.

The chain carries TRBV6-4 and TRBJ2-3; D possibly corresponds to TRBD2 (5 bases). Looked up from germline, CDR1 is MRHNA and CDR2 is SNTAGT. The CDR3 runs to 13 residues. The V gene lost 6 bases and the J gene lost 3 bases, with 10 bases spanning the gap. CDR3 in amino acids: CASSLPGTDTQYF. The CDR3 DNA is TGTGCCAGCAGCCTACCGGGGACAGATACGCAGTATTTT.

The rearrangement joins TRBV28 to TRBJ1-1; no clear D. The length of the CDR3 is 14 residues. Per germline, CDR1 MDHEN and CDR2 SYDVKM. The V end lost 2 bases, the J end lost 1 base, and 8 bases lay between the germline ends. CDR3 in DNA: TGTGCCAGCAGTTTAGGTCGACAGAACACTGAAGCTTTCTTT. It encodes CASSLGRQNTEAFF. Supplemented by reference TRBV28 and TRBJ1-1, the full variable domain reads DVKVTQSSRYLVKRTGEKVFLECVQDMDHENMFWYRQDPGLGLRLIYFSYDVKMKEKGDIPEGYSVSREKKERFSLILESASTNQTSMYLCASSLGRQNTEAFFGQGTRLTVV.

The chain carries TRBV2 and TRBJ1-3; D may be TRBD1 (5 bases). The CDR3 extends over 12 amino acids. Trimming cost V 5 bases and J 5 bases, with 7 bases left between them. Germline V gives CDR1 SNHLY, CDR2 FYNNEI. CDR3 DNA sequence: TGTGCCAGCAGTTCAGGGCGAAACACCATATATTTT. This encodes CASSSGRNTIYF.

The DNA for the CDR3 is TGTGCCATCAGTGAGGGGCAGGCCCATCAGCCCCAGCATTTT. Its translation is CAISEGQAHQPQHF. The genes are TRBV10-3 and TRBJ1-5, with D uncertain. Deletions cut 2 bases from V and 5 bases from J, with 10 bases between. Per germline, CDR1 ENHRY and CDR2 SYGVKD. The CDR3 consists of 14 residues.

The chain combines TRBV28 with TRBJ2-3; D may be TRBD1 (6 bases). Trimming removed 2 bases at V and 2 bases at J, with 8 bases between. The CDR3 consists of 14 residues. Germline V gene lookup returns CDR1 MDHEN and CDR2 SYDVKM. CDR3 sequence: CASSLGQLTDTQYF. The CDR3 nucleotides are TGTGCCAGCAGTTTAGGACAGCTCACAGATACGCAGTATTTT.

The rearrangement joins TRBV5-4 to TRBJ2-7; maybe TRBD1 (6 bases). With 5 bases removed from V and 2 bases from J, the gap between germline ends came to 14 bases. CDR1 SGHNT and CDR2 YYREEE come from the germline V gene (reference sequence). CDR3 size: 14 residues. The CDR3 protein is CASSLLQGPYEQYF. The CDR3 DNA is TGTGCCAGCAGTTTACTACAGGGCCCCTACGAGCAGTACTTC.

CDR3 DNA sequence: TGTGCCAGCTCACCAGGGCCAGACAATGAGCAGTTCTTC. Translation: CASSPGPDNEQFF. The J gene is TRBJ2-1, the V gene TRBV18; no definite D call. This CDR3 comprises 13 residues. V gave up 2 bases and J gave up 5 bases, with 7 bases separating them. CDR1 is KGHSH, CDR2 LQKENI, per germline.

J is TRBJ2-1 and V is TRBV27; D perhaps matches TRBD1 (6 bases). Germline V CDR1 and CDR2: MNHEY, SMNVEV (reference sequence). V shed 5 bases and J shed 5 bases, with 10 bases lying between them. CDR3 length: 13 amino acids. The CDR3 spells CASSISGDNEQFF. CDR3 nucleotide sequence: TGTGCCAGCAGTATTTCAGGGGACAATGAGCAGTTCTTC.

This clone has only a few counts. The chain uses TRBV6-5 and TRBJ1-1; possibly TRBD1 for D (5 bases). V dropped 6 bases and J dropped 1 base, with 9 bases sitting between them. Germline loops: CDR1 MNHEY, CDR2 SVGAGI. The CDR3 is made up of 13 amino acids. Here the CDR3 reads CASRRQRNTEAFF. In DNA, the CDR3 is TGTGCCAGCAGGCGACAGAGGAACACTGAAGCTTTCTTT.

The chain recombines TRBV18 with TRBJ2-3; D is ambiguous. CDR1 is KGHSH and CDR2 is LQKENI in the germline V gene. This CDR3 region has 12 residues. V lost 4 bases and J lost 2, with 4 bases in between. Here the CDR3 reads CASSLYTDTQYF. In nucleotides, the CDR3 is TGTGCCAGCTCACTTTACACAGATACGCAGTATTTT.

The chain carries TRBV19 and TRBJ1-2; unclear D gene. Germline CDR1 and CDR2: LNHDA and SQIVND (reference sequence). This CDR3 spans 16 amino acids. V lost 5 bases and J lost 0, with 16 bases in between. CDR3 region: CASSPQPSSANYGYTF. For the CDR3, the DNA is TGTGCCAGTAGTCCACAGCCCAGCTCAGCTAACTATGGCTACACCTTC.